Listed below are T cell receptor beta chains from one sample, sequenced in a study of cytomegalovirus exposure and HLA in healthy donors. Using immunoSEQ multiplex PCR, the repertoire was profiled, and TCRdb retains in-frame clones only, with some absent. The sample has more than 140,000 clones; just under 85% are singletons. The sequenced material came from PBMCs. These TCRs come from a woman between 40 and 55 years old in good health and CMV-seronegative. Each CDR3 is given with its conserved first and last residue. D genes are given only for firm matches. Some rows mark clone size as missing; the rest say once, few, many or name a class of expanded clone.

v_gene	j_gene	abundance	d_gene	CDR3nt	CDR3aa
TRBV15	TRBJ2-1	few	-	TGTGCCACCAGCAGAGATCACGCGGGGGAGCAGTTCTTC	CATSRDHAGEQFF
TRBV11-2	TRBJ2-1	-	TRBD2	TGTGCCAGCAGGGGGAGGGGTCCAGAGCAGTTCTTC	CASRGRGPEQFF
TRBV5-1	TRBJ1-1	-	TRBD1	TGCGCCAGCAGCTTGCTGGGACAGACCACTGAAGCTTTCTTT	CASSLLGQTTEAFF
TRBV5-1	TRBJ2-7	-	TRBD2	TGCGCCAGCAGCTTGGGGGCGGGAGGGCCGAAAGAGCAGTACTTC	CASSLGAGGPKEQYF
TRBV7-2	TRBJ1-5	-	-	TGTGCCAGCACCCCCTCGACAGCGATTAGCAATCAGCCCCAGCATTTT	CASTPSTAISNQPQHF
TRBV10-3	TRBJ1-1	-	-	TGTGCCATCAGTGAGTCCGTCGTCAGGGTGACTGAAGCTTTCTTT	CAISESVVRVTEAFF
TRBV19	TRBJ2-3	-	TRBD2	TGTGCCAGTAGTACCGGACTAGCGGCTAGCACAGATACGCAGTATTTT	CASSTGLAASTDTQYF
TRBV25-1	TRBJ2-1	-	TRBD1	TGTGCCAGCAGTGAGGGACAGGGGGTTTACGAGCAGTTCTTC	CASSEGQGVYEQFF
TRBV2	TRBJ2-7	once	TRBD1	TGTGCCGGACAGGGTCCCCTCGCCGAGCAGTACTTC	CAGQGPLAEQYF
TRBV4-2	TRBJ2-5	few	-	TGTGCCAGCAGCCACCTCAGAATCTACCAAGAGACCCAGTACTTC	CASSHLRIYQETQYF
TRBV7-2	TRBJ2-7	-	-	TGTGCCAGCAGCTACGCTAGCGCCCAACCCTACGAGCAGTACTTC	CASSYASAQPYEQYF
TRBV5-6	TRBJ1-4	-	-	TGTGCCAGCAGCTTGGGGGGTTCCGGACATCCACTGTATGGACTGTTTTTT	CASSLGGSGHPLYGLFF
TRBV4-1	TRBJ2-3	-	TRBD2	TGCGCCAGCAGCCTGGGACTAGCGGGAGGTTATGGCACAGATACGCAGTATTTT	CASSLGLAGGYGTDTQYF
TRBV5-1	TRBJ1-1	-	-	TGCGCCAGCAGCTTTCCGGGGGGCGCGACTCCAAACACTGAAGCTTTCTTT	CASSFPGGATPNTEAFF
TRBV6-5	TRBJ2-5	-	-	TGTGCCAGCAGTTACTGGGGCCTAGGGGAGACCCAGTACTTC	CASSYWGLGETQYF
TRBV5-5	TRBJ1-1	-	-	TGTGCCAGCAGCTTGGTGGCAGGGCCTACTACGAACACTGAAGCTTTCTTT	CASSLVAGPTTNTEAFF
TRBV29-1	TRBJ2-7	-	TRBD2	TGCAGCGTTTCCGGGACTAGCGGCTACGAGCAGTACTTC	CSVSGTSGYEQYF
TRBV11-3	TRBJ1-1	once	-	TGTGCCAGCAAGAGGGACACCTCGAACACTGAAGCTTTCTTT	CASKRDTSNTEAFF
TRBV13	TRBJ1-6	-	TRBD1	TGTGCCAGCAGCAATCAGGGGGACTCACCCCTCCACTTT	CASSNQGDSPLHF
TRBV9	TRBJ2-7	-	-	TGTGCCAGCAGCCCTCGTGGCGGCTACGAGCAGTACTTC	CASSPRGGYEQYF
TRBV12-2	TRBJ2-3	-	-	TGTGCAAGTCGCTTAGTTGTTCGGTATGGGGAGAGCACAGATACGCAGTATTTT	CASRLVVRYGESTDTQYF
TRBV5-1	TRBJ1-1	-	-	TGCGCCAGCAGCTCCGATCAGGGGAACACTGAAGCTTTCTTT	CASSSDQGNTEAFF
TRBV5-6	TRBJ2-7	-	-	TGTGCCAGCAGCCTCGACCTGAGGGTGGGTCTGGGAGAGCAGTACTTC	CASSLDLRVGLGEQYF
TRBV5-4	TRBJ2-2	-	-	TGTGCCAGCAGCTCGGGAGCGCCCGGGAACACCGGGGAGCTGTTTTTT	CASSSGAPGNTGELFF
TRBV11-2	TRBJ1-2	-	-	TGTGCCAGCAGCACAGGCTGGGGCGACTATGGCTACACCTTC	CASSTGWGDYGYTF
TRBV19	TRBJ1-2	once	TRBD1	TGTGCCAGTAGAAACAGGGGGCAGTTTAACTATGGCTACACCTTC	CASRNRGQFNYGYTF
TRBV28	TRBJ2-3	-	TRBD2	TGTGCCAGCAGTTTACGCGGGAGCGGATTGTGGGGCACAGATACGCAGTATTTT	CASSLRGSGLWGTDTQYF
TRBV7-8	TRBJ1-5	-	-	TGTGCCAGCAGCTCCAGCCCAGGGAATAGCAATCAGCCCCAGCATTTT	CASSSSPGNSNQPQHF
TRBV9	TRBJ2-7	once	-	TGTGCCAGCAGCGCCAGGGTGGGGCCGTTTTACGAGCAGTACTTC	CASSARVGPFYEQYF